These 2 T cell receptor beta chains were all obtained from the same sample, sequenced in a study of blood T cell repertoires in COVID-19. The method was immunoSEQ multiplex PCR; TCRdb's version includes in-frame clones alone and lacks a portion of them. The sample contains about 170,000 clones, 70% to 90% of which appear only once. Specimen: PBMCs or T cells enriched from blood (not recorded which). The receptors derive from a woman aged 45 to 65 who had recovered from COVID-19.

J is TRBJ2-3 and V is TRBV6-2 or TRBV6-3; 8 bases align to TRBD2. The ends lost 0 bases at V and 1 base at J; junction bases unmatched: 3. CDR1 and CDR2 (germline): MNHEY, SVGEGT. The CDR3 is 16 residues long. CDR3 bases: TGTGCCAGCAGTTACTCTCTCGGGGGGGGCACAGATACGCAGTATTTT. Its translation: CASSYSLGGGTDTQYF.

The chain links TRBV9 to TRBJ1-1; the D gene is possibly TRBD1 (5 bases). CDR3 length equals 13 residues. V lost 0 bases to trimming and J lost 7 bases, with 10 bases between them. The germline gives CDR1 SGDLS, CDR2 YYNGEE. DNA for the CDR3: TGTGCCAGCAGCGTAGTATCCGGGGGTGAAGCTTTCTTT. Amino acid sequence: CASSVVSGGEAFF.